Below, 15 T cell receptor beta chains from the same sample are listed, as sequenced in a study of T cells after yellow fever vaccination. TCRdb processed the 5' RACE reads anew with MiXCR; each CDR3 protein has one entry. The sample includes tens of thousands of distinct CDR3 sequences, approximately 6.1% seen only once; the top ten take 37%. The specimen comprised CD8+ T cells sorted from PBMCs, sampled approximately 47 days after the first yellow fever vaccination. These receptors were collected from a man between 18 and 29 years old who received the YFV17D yellow fever vaccine.

This clonotype was picked up many times. DNA for the CDR3: TGCGCCAGCAGCCAGAGAGGACAGGGGAACTATGGCTACACCTTC. This translates into CASSQRGQGNYGYTF. This chain uses TRBV5-1 with TRBJ1-2; 9 nucleotides line up with TRBD1. Losses at the gene ends were 4 bases for V and 2 bases for J; bases not matched to a gene: 6. Germline assignment: CDR1 SGHRS and CDR2 YFSETQ. CDR3 size: 15 residues.

A remark on this clonotype: A read error may be the cause here, since a much bigger clone is one base away. The chain employs TRBV5-1 and TRBJ2-1, with D unclear. Trimming left V 0 bases short and J 7 bases short, with 5 bases between. CDR1 is SGHRS, CDR2 YFSETQ, per germline. The CDR3 is 12 amino acids. The CDR3 DNA follows: TGCGCCAGCAGCTTGGACTTTAATGAGCAGTTCTTC. Protein sequence: CASSLDFNEQFF.

Many counts were recorded for this clonotype. This rearrangement joins TRBV28 to TRBJ2-3; D is perhaps TRBD1 or TRBD2 (5 bases each). V shed 3 bases and J shed 4 bases, with 8 bases lying between them. This CDR3 has 13 amino acids. Germline lookup yields CDR1 MDHEN and CDR2 SYDVKM. DNA of the CDR3: TGTGCCAGCAGTTTTCAGGGACCAGATACGCAGTATTTT. It translates to CASSFQGPDTQYF.

In its sample, this clonotype was seen many times. V is TRBV20-1 and J is TRBJ2-2; tentatively, D is TRBD1 (6 bases). CDR3 length: 13 amino acids. From germline, CDR1 is DFQATT and CDR2 SNEGSKA (reference sequence). Trimming left V 4 bases short and J 0 bases short, with 6 bases between. The CDR3 DNA sequence: TGCAGTGCTAAGGGGGCGAACACCGGGGAGCTGTTTTTT. As protein: CSAKGANTGELFF.

This clonotype was seen many times. V is TRBV7-9 and J is TRBJ2-5; D possibly corresponds to TRBD2 (6 bases). This CDR3 comprises 17 residues. Germline values: CDR1 SEHNR, CDR2 FQNEAQ (reference sequence). Trimming stripped 5 bases from V and 4 bases from J, with 23 bases between. CDR3 loop: CASSRPPLTSPLETQYF. CDR3 nucleotides: TGTGCCAGCAGCCGGCCCCCCTTGACTAGTCCGCTAGAGACCCAGTACTTC. The complete variable domain, with remaining parts taken from reference TRBV7-9 and TRBJ2-5, reads DTGVSQNPRHKITKRGQNVTFRCDPISEHNRLYWYRQTLGQGPEFLTYFQNEAQLEKSRLLSDRFSAERPKGSFSTLEIQRTEQGDSAMYLCASSRPPLTSPLETQYFGPGTRLLVL.

Many counts were recorded for this clonotype. The chain employs TRBV7-2 and TRBJ2-5; D might be TRBD1 (5 bases). From germline, CDR1 is SGHTA and CDR2 FQGNSA. V lost 4 bases to trimming and J lost 1 base, with 13 bases between them. This CDR3 contains 15 residues. CDR3 protein: CASSWGAATQETQYF. CDR3 DNA: TGTGCCAGCAGCTGGGGCGCGGCAACCCAAGAGACCCAGTACTTC.

This clonotype was seen at least ten times. This chain links TRBV20-1 with TRBJ2-2; D not resolved. The length of the CDR3 is 14 residues. Germline CDR1 is DFQATT and CDR2 is SNEGSKA (reference sequence). Trimming shortened V by 3 bases and J by 5 bases, and 13 bases separated the two germline ends. The CDR3 DNA reads as TGCAGTGCTAGTTCCGGATCCGGAACCGGGGAGCTGTTTTTT. It encodes CSASSGSGTGELFF.

The chain recombines TRBV10-1 with TRBJ1-2; D is possibly TRBD1 (6 bases). The CDR3 length is 17 residues. The V gene lost 6 bases and the J gene lost 3 bases, with 23 bases spanning the gap. Germline CDR1 is WNHNN and CDR2 is SYGVQD (reference sequence). The CDR3 region has the DNA TGCGCCAGCAGCCCCCCTCGGGGGCACCAAGGCGACTATGGCTACACCTTC. It specifies CASSPPRGHQGDYGYTF.

V gene TRBV5-1 combines with J gene TRBJ1-2; 10 nucleotides match TRBD1. The J segment lost 6 bases and the V segment lost 7 bases, leaving 9 bases of the junction unmatched. The germline gives CDR1 SGHRS, CDR2 YFSETQ. CDR3 size: 14 residues. The CDR3 here is CASQKGQGEDGYTF. The CDR3 nucleotides are TGCGCCAGCCAAAAAGGACAGGGGGAAGATGGCTACACCTTC.

This clonotype has ten or more counts. The chain joins TRBV4-1 to TRBJ2-2, with D unresolved. V gave up 0 bases and J gave up 6 bases, with 8 bases separating them. The CDR3 runs 14 residues. Germline assignment: CDR1 MGHRA and CDR2 YSYEKL. The CDR3, as DNA: TGCGCCAGCAGCCAAGATCCCCGCCCCGGGGAGCTGTTTTTT. Protein: CASSQDPRPGELFF.

This clonotype was detected many times. J is TRBJ2-1 and V is TRBV4-1, with D possibly TRBD1 on 6 matching bases. This CDR3 has 15 residues. CDR1 and CDR2 from the germline V gene are MGHRA and YSYEKL. V was pared by 1 base and J by 0 bases, with 7 bases between. CDR3 sequence reads: CASSQGDISYNEQFF. CDR3 sequence (DNA): TGCGCCAGCAGCCAAGGGGACATCTCCTACAATGAGCAGTTCTTC.

The chain uses TRBV12-3 or TRBV12-4 and TRBJ2-2, with 15 nucleotides matching TRBD2. The CDR3 is made up of 19 amino acids. Trimming at V came to 4 bases and at J to 5 bases, leaving 11 bases not matched to a gene. CDR3 in DNA: TGTGCCAGCAGTTCTGACCGGCGGACTAGCGGGGGGGCTACCGGGGAGCTGTTTTTT. Its protein product is CASSSDRRTSGGATGELFF.

This clonotype has a count of ten or more. V and J are TRBV4-3 and TRBJ2-1, with 10 positions matching TRBD2. The CDR3 covers 20 residues. Germline V gene lookup returns CDR1 LGHNA and CDR2 YSLEER. J was trimmed by 8 bases and V by 0 bases; bases with no gene match: 19. CDR3 loop: CASSQESPPRTSGLGDEQFF. Here the CDR3 DNA reads TGCGCCAGCAGCCAAGAATCGCCCCCGCGGACTAGCGGACTTGGGGATGAGCAGTTCTTC.

The V call is TRBV7-2, the J call TRBJ2-1; D might be TRBD2 (7 bases). With 7 bases removed from V and 4 bases from J, the gap between germline ends came to 23 bases. The CDR3 consists of 17 residues. Looked up from germline, CDR1 is SGHTA and CDR2 is FQGNSA. In DNA, the CDR3 is TGTGCCAGCACCCATATCCCGGGGGGCTCCCAATACAATGAGCAGTTCTTC. It specifies CASTHIPGGSQYNEQFF.

This clonotype has at least ten counts. J is TRBJ2-7 and V is TRBV6-5; 9 nucleotides line up with TRBD1. CDR3 length: 15 residues. Germline CDR1 MNHEY, CDR2 SVGAGI. V dropped 0 bases and J dropped 3; count of bases not matched to a gene: 3. The CDR3 sequence: CASSYSGTGRYEQYF. The CDR3 nucleotides read TGTGCCAGCAGTTACTCCGGGACAGGGCGCTACGAGCAGTACTTC.